These 22 T cell receptor beta chains were all obtained from the same sample, sequenced in a study of cytomegalovirus exposure and HLA in healthy donors. Researchers ran the PCR with 60 Vbeta and 13 Jbeta primers. Libraries were prepared by immunoSEQ multiplex PCR; TCRdb keeps only in-frame clonotypes and omits some of them. The data show under 200,000 clones, around 78% seen once. The source material was PBMCs. The receptors here all came from a young woman in good health and CMV-seropositive.

This chain links TRBV30 with TRBJ1-3; D is possibly TRBD1 (6 bases). The CDR3 has 12 residues. The germline CDR1 and CDR2 sequences are GTSNPN and SVGIG (reference sequence). Deletions cut 3 bases from V and 6 bases from J, with 9 bases between. In DNA form, the CDR3 reads TGTGCCTGGAGCAAGGGGGAAAACACCATATATTTT. Protein sequence: CAWSKGENTIYF.

This chain uses TRBV5-1 with TRBJ1-1; 10 nucleotides agree with TRBD1. Germline lookup yields CDR1 SGHRS and CDR2 YFSETQ. J lost 3 bases, V lost 4 bases, and 3 bases had no gene match. The CDR3 sequence is 14 residues long. The CDR3 sequence is CASSDRGLDTEAFF. The CDR3 DNA is TGCGCCAGCAGCGACAGGGGGCTGGACACTGAAGCTTTCTTT.

V is TRBV7-2 and J is TRBJ1-1, with a possible D match to TRBD1 (5 bases). CDR1 SGHTA and CDR2 FQGNSA come from the germline V gene. Trimming stripped 1 base from V and 5 bases from J, with 14 bases between. CDR3 size: 15 residues. The CDR3 DNA is TGTGCCAGCAGCTTAGATAGGGCAGGGCGGACTGAAGCTTTCTTT. Translating it yields CASSLDRAGRTEAFF.

This chain joins TRBV18 and TRBJ1-2; tentatively, D is TRBD1 (6 bases). The CDR3 length is 19 residues. Germline V gene sequence: CDR1 KGHSH, CDR2 LQKENI. The germline V and J ends were trimmed by 1 base and 4 bases, with 25 bases remaining between them. In nucleotides, the CDR3 is TGTGCCAGCTCACCACGGGGGGGGGCGCCCGGCCCGACCCCCTATGGCTACACCTTC. It is translated as CASSPRGGAPGPTPYGYTF. Looking up the rest from reference TRBV18 and TRBJ1-2 gives the full variable domain: NAGVMQNPRHLVRRRGQEARLRCSPMKGHSHVYWYRQLPEEGLKFMVYLQKENIIDESGMPKERFSAEFPKEGPSILRIQQVVRGDSAAYFCASSPRGGAPGPTPYGYTFGSGTRLTVV.

This chain connects TRBV28 to TRBJ1-5, with 12 nucleotides matching TRBD1. V was pared by 3 bases and J by 9 bases, with 18 bases of the junction left unmatched. Germline-derived CDR1 and CDR2 are MDHEN and SYDVKM. There are 19 residues in the CDR3. The CDR3 coding sequence is TGTGCCAGCAGTTTCCCCTCCGTGGGACAGGGGGCGGGGGGGGCGCCCCAGCATTTT. This codes for CASSFPSVGQGAGGAPQHF. The entire variable domain, with the rest obtained from reference TRBV28 and TRBJ1-5, is as follows: DVKVTQSSRYLVKRTGEKVFLECVQDMDHENMFWYRQDPGLGLRLIYFSYDVKMKEKGDIPEGYSVSREKKERFSLILESASTNQTSMYLCASSFPSVGQGAGGAPQHFGDGTRLSIL.

The V gene is TRBV7-9, the J gene TRBJ2-3; 8 nucleotides match TRBD1. The CDR3 is 14 amino acids. Germline loops: CDR1 SEHNR, CDR2 FQNEAQ (reference sequence). The ends lost 2 bases at V and 14 bases at J; junction bases unmatched: 12. The CDR3 spells CASSLSRRGRGLYF. The CDR3 DNA is TGTGCCAGCAGCTTATCTCGTCGGGGCAGGGGGCTGTATTTT.

This clone was observed once. The chain combines TRBV19 with TRBJ2-6; a possible D gene is TRBD1 (6 bases). Germline assignment: CDR1 LNHDA and CDR2 SQIVND (reference sequence). The CDR3 spans 19 residues. V was clipped by 1 base and J by 1 base, with 17 bases between them. The CDR3 nucleotides read TGTGCCAGTAGTATAGCAGGGGCACAATCCTTATCTGGGGCCAACGTCCTGACTTTC. Its protein is CASSIAGAQSLSGANVLTF. Full variable domain (missing parts from reference TRBV19 and TRBJ2-6): DGGITQSPKYLFRKEGQNVTLSCEQNLNHDAMYWYRQDPGQGLRLIYYSQIVNDFQKGDIAEGYSVSREKKESFPLTVTSAQKNPTAFYLCASSIAGAQSLSGANVLTFGAGSRLTVL.

CDR3 in DNA: TGTGCCAGCAGACAATTCAGGGGGCCCGGCAATCAGCCCCAGCATTTT. Translation: CASRQFRGPGNQPQHF. The chain uses TRBV5-8 and TRBJ1-5; 8 bases map to TRBD1. CDR1 and CDR2 from the germline V gene are SGHTS and YDEGEE. The CDR3 consists of 16 residues. With 5 bases clipped from V and 2 bases from J, the junction kept 9 bases outside the gene matches.

There are a few counts of this clone. The CDR3 nucleotides are TGCGCCAGCAGCCAAGGGGCAGGTTCCGTAGTACAGACCCAGTACTTC. The encoded protein is CASSQGAGSVVQTQYF. The rearrangement uses TRBV4-1 and TRBJ2-5; D call uncertain. Trimming stripped 1 base from V and 6 bases from J, with 18 bases between. Germline CDR1 and CDR2: MGHRA and YSYEKL. This CDR3 region has 16 residues.

V gene TRBV30 combines with J gene TRBJ2-5; 9 bases match TRBD2. The DNA end lines up better with TRBJ2-7; the J call may be wrong. The CDR3 consists of 18 residues. CDR1 GTSNPN and CDR2 SVGIG come from the germline V gene (reference sequence). The DNA for the CDR3 is TGTGCCTGGAGTAGCCGAGCGGGAGGCCTCCAGGGGTTACACGAGCAGTACTTC. It translates to CAWSSRAGGLQGLHEQYF.

The chain uses TRBV7-8 and TRBJ1-1; TRBD1 is a possible D gene (5 bases). The CDR3 runs to 15 residues. V shed 2 bases and J shed 4 bases, with 14 bases lying between them. Germline assignment: CDR1 SGHVS and CDR2 FQNEAQ. CDR3 region: CASSLRLLGPTEAFF. The CDR3, as DNA: TGTGCCAGCAGCTTAAGGCTTCTGGGGCCCACTGAAGCTTTCTTT.

This chain links TRBV19 with TRBJ1-5, with D possibly TRBD1 on 6 matching bases. V lost 7 bases and J lost 1, with 17 bases in between. The CDR3 has 16 residues. Germline CDR1 LNHDA, CDR2 SQIVND (reference sequence). The CDR3 loop is CASNGGPDRSNQPQHF. The CDR3 DNA sequence: TGTGCCAGTAATGGAGGCCCGGACAGAAGCAATCAGCCCCAGCATTTT.

The J gene is TRBJ1-2, the V gene TRBV6-5; 7 nucleotides align to TRBD1. Germline CDR1 reads MNHEY; CDR2 reads SVGAGI. This CDR3 has 12 residues. The trim removed 5 bases at V and 5 bases at J, leaving 2 bases unmatched. The CDR3 loop is CASSGDSYGYTF. CDR3 sequence (DNA): TGTGCCAGCAGTGGGGACAGTTATGGCTACACCTTC.

On this clone: The same CDR3 is also encoded by other DNA sequences in this sample. The J gene is TRBJ2-7, the V gene TRBV5-4; 10 positions match TRBD2. This CDR3 spans 15 amino acids. The junction had 6 bases not matched to a gene; V was cut back by 4 bases and J by 2 bases. Looked up from germline, CDR1 is SGHNT and CDR2 is YYREEE (reference sequence). The CDR3 region is CASSPRTSGAYEQYF. Written as DNA, the CDR3 is TGTGCCAGCAGCCCCAGGACTAGCGGAGCCTACGAGCAGTACTTC.

The gene calls are TRBV6-1 and TRBJ2-7; D possibly corresponds to TRBD2 (5 bases). CDR1 is MNHNS and CDR2 is SASEGT in the germline V gene. The CDR3 contains 12 residues. Trimming took 6 bases from V and 7 from J, leaving 13 bases between them. CDR3 residues: CASRKVIAEQYF. In nucleotides, the CDR3 is TGTGCCAGCAGGAAGGTAATAGCGGAGCAGTACTTC.

The gene calls are TRBV21-1 and TRBJ2-5; the D call of TRBD2 is as the table states it, not checked on the DNA. TRBV21-1 is a listed pseudogene. The CDR3 length is 14 residues. CDR3 region: CASSRRGVRETQYF. The CDR3 nucleotides are TGTGCCAGCAGCCGACGGGGGGTCCGGGAGACCCAGTACTTC.

The chain has TRBV30 and TRBJ1-6; the D is unclear. The CDR3 has 13 residues. CDR1 GTSNPN and CDR2 SVGIG come from the germline V gene (reference sequence). V was clipped by 4 bases and J by 7 bases, with 11 bases between them. As DNA, the CDR3 is TGTGCCTGGATGGATGGCGGAAATTCACCCCTCCACTTT. It yields the protein CAWMDGGNSPLHF.

This chain joins TRBV5-1 and TRBJ2-4; D perhaps matches TRBD2 (6 bases). Germline V gives CDR1 SGHRS, CDR2 YFSETQ. The CDR3 is 15 amino acids. Trimming took off 7 bases at V and 0 bases at J, with 14 bases between the two ends. The CDR3 loop reads CASSLGGLAKNIQYF. CDR3 coding DNA: TGCGCCAGCTCGTTGGGGGGTCTAGCCAAAAACATTCAGTACTTC.

The rearrangement uses TRBV30 and TRBJ1-1, with D uncertain. The CDR3 totals 14 residues. V gave up 4 bases and J gave up 4 bases, with 16 bases separating them. Germline CDR1 and CDR2: GTSNPN and SVGIG (reference sequence). CDR3 in DNA: TGTGCCTGGATGGGCTACCCAATGGTCACTGAAGCTTTCTTT. Translation gives CAWMGYPMVTEAFF.

The chain links TRBV15 to TRBJ1-6, with unresolved D. From germline, CDR1 is LNHNV and CDR2 YYDKDF (reference sequence). V was shortened by 3 bases and J by 7 bases, with 13 bases between the two germline ends. The CDR3 is made up of 15 amino acids. CDR3 bases: TGTGCCACCAGCAGGGCGGACTCGGGGAATTCACCCCTCCACTTT. Its translation: CATSRADSGNSPLHF.

The CDR3 protein is CASSTLGGSPLHF. In nucleotides, the CDR3 is TGTGCCAGCAGCACGCTAGGAGGCTCACCCCTCCACTTT. V usage is TRBV7-2 and J usage is TRBJ1-6; no clear D gene. V lost 5 bases, J lost 10 bases, and 12 bases lay in between. In germline, CDR1 is SGHTA, CDR2 FQGNSA. The CDR3 runs 13 residues.

This rearrangement joins TRBV19 to TRBJ2-5; D possibly corresponds to TRBD2 (6 bases). CDR1 is LNHDA, CDR2 SQIVND, per germline (reference sequence). The CDR3 has 16 amino acids. Trimming removed 3 bases from V and 5 bases from J, with 19 bases in between. The CDR3 sequence is CASSIGGRRHEETQYF. CDR3 nucleotides: TGTGCCAGTAGTATCGGGGGACGGAGGCATGAGGAGACCCAGTACTTC. The full variable domain, in which reference TRBV19 and TRBJ2-5 provide the parts outside the CDR3, is DGGITQSPKYLFRKEGQNVTLSCEQNLNHDAMYWYRQDPGQGLRLIYYSQIVNDFQKGDIAEGYSVSREKKESFPLTVTSAQKNPTAFYLCASSIGGRRHEETQYFGPGTRLLVL.